This paragraph reports one T cell receptor (beta chain). This sample is part of a study of shared clonotypes between healthy human individuals. Sequencing was performed with immunoSEQ multiplex PCR; in TCRdb, only in-frame clones are kept and a portion is missing. The sample contains 2 million to 2.5 million clones, just over 90% of which appear only once. J was trimmed by 0 bases and V by 1 base; bases with no gene match: 11. This CDR3 is built from 18 residues. The germline CDR1 and CDR2 sequences are SGHRS and YFSETQ. This chain connects TRBV5-1 to TRBJ1-2; 8 nucleotides line up with TRBD1. The sequence came from a man younger than 35 in good health. Some clones in this sample may be carry-over from other donors' samples. The sequenced material came from naive CD4+ T cells from PBMCs. Subset here: CD45RA+ positively selected. CDR3 residues: CASSLKGDRRPPNYGYTF. In DNA, the CDR3 is TGCGCCAGCAGCTTGAAGGGGGACAGGCGCCCTCCTAACTATGGCTACACCTTC.